These T cell receptor beta chains were read from a single sample in a study of post-analysis software for immune sequencing data. MiXCR was run by TCRdb on the PCR reads, yielding one entry per CDR3 protein. The sample contains 750,000 to 900,000 distinct CDR3 sequences, about half of which appear only once. The sequenced sample consisted of blood. These receptors were collected from a girl aged 10 to 17 with multiple sclerosis. Each CDR3 is given with its conserved first and last residue. A D gene is named only where the DNA matches it firmly. Clone size is given for some rows only: seen once, a few or many times, or a class if the clone is expanded.

D gene: -
clone size: -
J gene: TRBJ1-4
V gene: TRBV7-2
CDR3 DNA: TGTGCCAGCAGCCCCACGGGCTTCCTCTCCGGGGGGGAAAAACTGTTTTTT
CDR3 protein: CASSPTGFLSGGEKLFF

D gene: -
clone size: once
J gene: TRBJ2-1
V gene: TRBV29-1
CDR3 DNA: TGCAGCGCTCCCAAGGGAGGACGGGATGGGCAGTTCTTC
CDR3 protein: CSAPKGGRDGQFF

D gene: TRBD2
clone size: few
J gene: TRBJ2-1
V gene: TRBV7-2
CDR3 DNA: TGTGCCAGCAGCCTAGGGGGACTAGTGGTGAATGAGCAGTTCTTC
CDR3 protein: CASSLGGLVVNEQFF

D gene: TRBD2
clone size: few
J gene: TRBJ2-7
V gene: TRBV27
CDR3 DNA: TGTGCCAGCGCGGCTAGCGGCCGCTACGAGCAGTACTTC
CDR3 protein: CASAASGRYEQYF

D gene: -
clone size: few
J gene: TRBJ2-5
V gene: TRBV5-1
CDR3 DNA: TGCGCCAGCAGCTTGGGGGTTATAGAGACCCAGTACTTC
CDR3 protein: CASSLGVIETQYF

D gene: -
clone size: few
J gene: TRBJ2-1
V gene: TRBV10-3
CDR3 DNA: TGTGCCATCAGCGGAGGTGACTCCTACAATGAGCAGTTCTTC
CDR3 protein: CAISGGDSYNEQFF

D gene: TRBD2
clone size: -
J gene: TRBJ2-4
V gene: TRBV20-1
CDR3 DNA: TGCAGTGCTTCCGGCGGGGGATTTCGGTACTTC
CDR3 protein: CSASGGGFRYF

D gene: -
clone size: few
J gene: TRBJ2-7
V gene: TRBV12-3/TRBV12-4
CDR3 DNA: TGTGCCAGCAGTTTTGGCCACCTCAATGAGCAGTACTTC
CDR3 protein: CASSFGHLNEQYF

D gene: -
clone size: few
J gene: TRBJ2-1
V gene: TRBV15
CDR3 DNA: TGTGCCACCAGCAGAGATCTAGGAGGTTTCTCCTACAATGAGCAGTTCTTC
CDR3 protein: CATSRDLGGFSYNEQFF

D gene: TRBD2
clone size: -
J gene: TRBJ2-7
V gene: TRBV12-3/TRBV12-4
CDR3 DNA: TGTGCCAGCAGTTTGGCTAGCGGATACACCTACGAGCAGTACTTC
CDR3 protein: CASSLASGYTYEQYF

D gene: -
clone size: few
J gene: TRBJ2-3
V gene: TRBV6-5
CDR3 DNA: TGTGCCAGCAGTTACGGGGCCCCCACAGATACGCAGTATTTT
CDR3 protein: CASSYGAPTDTQYF

D gene: TRBD2
clone size: -
J gene: TRBJ2-1
V gene: TRBV12-3/TRBV12-4
CDR3 DNA: TGTGCCAGCAGCAAGTCAGGGACTAGCGGGAGGAGGGGCGTCTACAATGAGCAGTTCTTC
CDR3 protein: CASSKSGTSGRRGVYNEQFF

D gene: -
clone size: few
J gene: TRBJ1-2
V gene: TRBV3-1
CDR3 DNA: TGTGCCAGCAGCCAAGTCGGCAGTAACTATGGCTACACCTTC
CDR3 protein: CASSQVGSNYGYTF

D gene: -
clone size: many
J gene: TRBJ2-3
V gene: TRBV24-1
CDR3 DNA: TGTGCCACCAGTCCAGGGTATGACACAGATACGCAGTATTTT
CDR3 protein: CATSPGYDTDTQYF

D gene: -
clone size: -
J gene: TRBJ2-7
V gene: TRBV20-1
CDR3 DNA: TGCAGTGCTAGAGACGCTAGCGAGGACGAGCAGTACTTC
CDR3 protein: CSARDASEDEQYF

D gene: TRBD2
clone size: few
J gene: TRBJ2-3
V gene: TRBV20-1
CDR3 DNA: TGCAGTGCTACCGGGACTAGCGAGTACACAGATACGCAGTATTTT
CDR3 protein: CSATGTSEYTDTQYF

D gene: TRBD1
clone size: -
J gene: TRBJ2-1
V gene: TRBV6-6
CDR3 DNA: TGTGCCAGCAGTCCCCTCAGGGGGCCCCAGTTCTTC
CDR3 protein: CASSPLRGPQFF

D gene: TRBD2
clone size: -
J gene: TRBJ2-3
V gene: TRBV20-1
CDR3 DNA: TGCAGTGCTAGAGTGGCTAGCGGGAGCGCAGATACGCAGTATTTT
CDR3 protein: CSARVASGSADTQYF

D gene: TRBD1
clone size: -
J gene: TRBJ2-7
V gene: TRBV20-1
CDR3 DNA: TGCAGTCTCCAGGGGGAGTCCTACGAGCAGTACTTC
CDR3 protein: CSLQGESYEQYF

D gene: -
clone size: few
J gene: TRBJ2-7
V gene: TRBV5-1
CDR3 DNA: TGCGCCAGCAGCTCACCCAATGGCGACTACGAGCAGTACTTC
CDR3 protein: CASSSPNGDYEQYF

D gene: TRBD1
clone size: few
J gene: TRBJ1-2
V gene: TRBV12-3/TRBV12-4
CDR3 DNA: TGTGCCAGCAGCACAACCGACAGGGGGGTCCGGGGCTACACCTTC
CDR3 protein: CASSTTDRGVRGYTF

D gene: -
clone size: -
J gene: TRBJ2-7
V gene: TRBV29-1
CDR3 DNA: TGCAGCGTTGAAACCAGGTTCTACGAGCAGTACTTC
CDR3 protein: CSVETRFYEQYF

D gene: -
clone size: few
J gene: TRBJ2-1
V gene: TRBV20-1
CDR3 DNA: TGCAGTGTGACAGGAAACTCCTACAATGAGCAGTTCTTC
CDR3 protein: CSVTGNSYNEQFF

D gene: -
clone size: -
J gene: TRBJ1-1
V gene: TRBV6-6
CDR3 DNA: TGTGCCAGCAGTGGATACAACAGGGACATGAACACTGAAGCTTTCTTT
CDR3 protein: CASSGYNRDMNTEAFF

D gene: TRBD2
clone size: -
J gene: TRBJ2-1
V gene: TRBV29-1
CDR3 DNA: TGCAGCGTTGAACGACTAGCGGACTACAATGAGCAGTTCTTC
CDR3 protein: CSVERLADYNEQFF

D gene: TRBD2
clone size: -
J gene: TRBJ2-5
V gene: TRBV24-1
CDR3 DNA: TGTGCCACCAGTGCCGCCGGCCATGGGAGGGCCTCGGTAGAGACCCAGTACTTC
CDR3 protein: CATSAAGHGRASVETQYF

D gene: -
clone size: -
J gene: TRBJ2-7
V gene: TRBV7-2
CDR3 DNA: TGTGCCAGCAGCTTAGCATCTCTAGCGACCAATGAGCAGTACTTC
CDR3 protein: CASSLASLATNEQYF

D gene: -
clone size: -
J gene: TRBJ2-7
V gene: TRBV28
CDR3 DNA: TGTGCCACCACTTCAATCAGGGAGTACGAGCAGTACTTC
CDR3 protein: CATTSIREYEQYF

D gene: -
clone size: -
J gene: TRBJ2-1
V gene: TRBV4-1
CDR3 DNA: TGCGCCAGCAGCCAAGATAAGGGAAACAATGAGCAGTTCTTC
CDR3 protein: CASSQDKGNNEQFF

D gene: -
clone size: few
J gene: TRBJ2-2
V gene: TRBV7-6
CDR3 DNA: TGTGCCAGCATAAGAGACCCATCCTTGGGGGAGCTGTTTTTT
CDR3 protein: CASIRDPSLGELFF

D gene: TRBD1
clone size: few
J gene: TRBJ2-1
V gene: TRBV3-1
CDR3 DNA: TGTGCCAGCAGCCAAGCGTTCCGAGACAGGGGGTCCCACAATGAGCAGTTCTTC
CDR3 protein: CASSQAFRDRGSHNEQFF

D gene: -
clone size: -
J gene: TRBJ2-2
V gene: TRBV29-1
CDR3 DNA: TGCAGCGTCCTACCGGGGGGCAGCGCCGGGGAGCTGTTTTTT
CDR3 protein: CSVLPGGSAGELFF

D gene: TRBD1
clone size: once
J gene: TRBJ1-2
V gene: TRBV7-9
CDR3 DNA: TGTGCCAGCAGCCGGGACAGGGCGGGCTATGGCTACACCTTC
CDR3 protein: CASSRDRAGYGYTF

D gene: -
clone size: -
J gene: TRBJ2-7
V gene: TRBV15
CDR3 DNA: TGTGCCACCAGCAGCACCGGGACAGCGGGCTACGAGCAGTACTTC
CDR3 protein: CATSSTGTAGYEQYF

D gene: -
clone size: few
J gene: TRBJ2-4
V gene: TRBV7-9
CDR3 DNA: TGTGCCAGCAGCGCCAGGGTCGAAAACATTCAGTACTTC
CDR3 protein: CASSARVENIQYF

D gene: -
clone size: -
J gene: TRBJ2-5
V gene: TRBV7-9
CDR3 DNA: TGTGCCAGCAGCTTAGTTCTAGACCAAGAGACCCAGTACTTC
CDR3 protein: CASSLVLDQETQYF

D gene: -
clone size: once
J gene: TRBJ2-5
V gene: TRBV7-9
CDR3 DNA: TGTGCCTGCAGCTTAAGGGGAAGTGAGCAGTACTTC
CDR3 protein: CACSLRGSEQYF

D gene: -
clone size: -
J gene: TRBJ2-1
V gene: TRBV6-5
CDR3 DNA: TGTGCCAGCAGTGACAGAGGGGGTGAGCAGTTCTTC
CDR3 protein: CASSDRGGEQFF

D gene: -
clone size: few
J gene: TRBJ2-3
V gene: TRBV5-6
CDR3 DNA: TGTGCCAGCAGCCCACCTAACGGCGTTCCCGAGTATTTT
CDR3 protein: CASSPPNGVPEYF

D gene: TRBD2
clone size: few
J gene: TRBJ2-3
V gene: TRBV9
CDR3 DNA: TGTGCCAGCAGCGTGACTAGCGGGATAACAGATACGCAGTATTTT
CDR3 protein: CASSVTSGITDTQYF

D gene: -
clone size: -
J gene: TRBJ1-1
V gene: TRBV19
CDR3 DNA: TGTGCCAGTAGTCCCGTTGGGGGTGAAGCTTTCTTT
CDR3 protein: CASSPVGGEAFF